Listed below are T cell receptor beta chains from one sample, sequenced in a study of T cell clonotyping in hematopoietic cell transplantation. Sequencing was performed with immunoSEQ multiplex PCR; in TCRdb, only in-frame clones are kept and a portion is missing. This sample has 8,000 or so clones, with more than 90% found just once. This specimen was PBMCs, taken 30 days after allogeneic stem cell transplant. The receptors here all came from a male patient aged 40 to 50 who had an allogeneic stem cell transplant from a related donor, so the T cells may come from the graft donor. Some clones in this sample may be carry-over from other donors' samples. Both conserved end residues are part of each CDR3. The D gene is left open where the match is weak. Some rows mark clone size as missing; the rest say once, few, many or name a class of expanded clone.

d_call clone_size j_call v_call cdr3_nt cdr3_aa
NA NA TRBJ2-7 TRBV20-1 TGCAGTGCTAACCTTCTCTACGAGCAGTACTTC CSANLLYEQYF
NA NA TRBJ1-3 TRBV5-1 TGCGCCAGCAGCCCAAGTAGTGGAAACACCATATATTTT CASSPSSGNTIYF
NA NA TRBJ1-2 TRBV10-3 TGTGCCATCAGTGCGTGGGACACGGACTATGGCTACACCTTC CAISAWDTDYGYTF
NA once TRBJ1-3 TRBV4-2 TGTGCCAGCAGCCCAGACACGGCTGGAAACACCATATATTTT CASSPDTAGNTIYF
NA NA TRBJ2-5 TRBV4-2 TGTGCCAGCGCCCGGTGGGCCAGGGAGACCCAGTACTTC CASARWARETQYF
TRBD1 NA TRBJ1-5 TRBV5-5 TGTGCCAGCAGCTCTACGGGACAGGCCATCAATCAGCCCCAGCATTTT CASSSTGQAINQPQHF
NA NA TRBJ1-2 TRBV9 TGTGCCAGCAGCGTAGGGACAGTTTTCGGCTATGGCTACACCTTC CASSVGTVFGYGYTF
NA NA TRBJ2-3 TRBV5-6 TGTGCCAGCAGCTTGGGCATAAGCACAGATACGCAGTATTTT CASSLGISTDTQYF
NA NA TRBJ2-2 TRBV19 TGTGCCAGTAGTATTGGGTCGCCTGGAGGGAACACCGGGGAGCTGTTTTTT CASSIGSPGGNTGELFF
NA NA TRBJ2-2 TRBV4-2 TGTGCCAGCAGCCTTGAGGGGGGTGGTACCGGGGAGCTGTTTTTT CASSLEGGGTGELFF
NA NA TRBJ1-2 TRBV20-1 TGCAGTGCTACGGTGGGCTATGGCTACACCTTC CSATVGYGYTF
NA NA TRBJ2-7 TRBV10-3 TGTGCCATCAGTCCCACTGGGACTAGACAGGGAGTGGGGGAGCAGTACTTC CAISPTGTRQGVGEQYF
NA NA TRBJ2-3 TRBV5-8 TGTGCCAGCAGCTTAGTCGCTACAGATACGCAGTATTTT CASSLVATDTQYF
NA NA TRBJ1-2 TRBV28 TGTGCCAGCAGTTTTTCAGGGTCTAACTATGGCTACACCTTC CASSFSGSNYGYTF